The present TCR beta chain was sequenced within a study of T cells in Graves' hyperthyroidism and ophthalmopathy. Clinical symptoms, serum thyroxine and TRAb, thyroid ultrasound and orbital computed tomography together formed the diagnostic basis. The CDR3 runs to 14 residues. Per germline, CDR1 SNHLY and CDR2 FYNNEI. Trimming stripped 6 bases from V and 8 bases from J, with 19 bases between. Study findings and constraints: Ophthalmopathy stood apart from stable hyperthyroidism in a 13 V-J model. Model-based prediction identified ophthalmopathy a median 6.5 months prior to its onset.

In its sample, this clonotype was seen a few times. Its target is not known. Amplification of TCR beta CDR3 regions was performed using RNA transcripts as template. With the HTBI primer set, the TCR CDR3 went through a first round of RT-PCR. TCRdb re-analysed the multiplex PCR reads in MiXCR, keeping a single row per CDR3 protein. The sample includes approximately 600,000 distinct CDR3 sequences, approximately 15% of them seen just once. The receptor comes from a young woman with Graves' ophthalmopathy. This chain links TRBV2 with TRBJ1-2, with D maybe TRBD1 (6 bases). The specimen was blood. The CDR3 coding sequence is TGTGCCAGCAGGCTAGACAGGCGGGAAGGAGGCTACACCTTC. Translation: CASRLDRREGGYTF.